The 9 T cell receptor beta chains in this list originate from one sample, sequenced in a study of blood T cell repertoires in COVID-19. The table came from immunoSEQ multiplex PCR; TCRdb's copy has only in-frame clones and leaves some out. The sample has nearly 200,000 clones, over 75% seen once. Input material: peripheral blood. The receptors come from a woman aged 40 to 50 who had recovered from COVID-19.

The chain couples TRBV29-1 to TRBJ2-7; a weak D match, TRBD1 (5 bases). Germline-derived CDR1 and CDR2 are SQVTM and ANQGSEA. The CDR3 has 14 residues. V lost 6 bases, J lost 2 bases, and 17 bases lay in between. The CDR3 DNA reads TGCAGCGTACAGGCCCAGCAAGTCCCCTACGAGCAGTACTTC. This sequence encodes CSVQAQQVPYEQYF.

The chain couples TRBV5-1 to TRBJ2-5; 8 positions match TRBD2. V was pared by 6 bases and J by 5 bases, with 18 bases of the junction left unmatched. Germline V lookup: CDR1 SGHRS, CDR2 YFSETQ. The CDR3 contains 17 residues. The CDR3 coding sequence is TGCGCCAGCACCGGGGGAGGACTACTAGCGGCCAAGGAGACCCAGTACTTC. Protein: CASTGGGLLAAKETQYF.

This rearrangement joins TRBV13 to TRBJ1-3; D is perhaps TRBD1 (6 bases). This CDR3 comprises 16 residues. Germline-derived CDR1 and CDR2 are PRHDT and FYEKMQ (reference sequence). Trimming stripped 4 bases from V and 0 bases from J, with 13 bases between. CDR3 amino acids: CASSSGHSDSGNTIYF. DNA for the CDR3: TGTGCCAGCAGCTCGGGACACTCCGACTCTGGAAACACCATATATTTT.

The rearrangement links TRBV5-1 to TRBJ1-2; no firm D call. This CDR3 has 14 amino acids. V was shortened by 4 bases and J by 2 bases, with 12 bases between the two germline ends. Germline V lookup: CDR1 SGHRS, CDR2 YFSETQ. The CDR3: CASSPTGKNYGYTF. The CDR3 DNA reads TGCGCCAGCAGCCCCACCGGGAAAAACTATGGCTACACCTTC. The full variable domain, with the rest looked up from reference TRBV5-1 and TRBJ1-2, is KAGVTQTPRYLIKTRGQQVTLSCSPISGHRSVSWYQQTPGQGLQFLFEYFSETQRNKGNFPGRFSGRQFSNSRSEMNVSTLELGDSALYLCASSPTGKNYGYTFGSGTRLTVV.

The CDR3 reads CASSAGTGQKAFF. The CDR3 nucleotides read TGTGCCAGCAGTGCAGGGACAGGGCAAAAAGCTTTCTTT. The V and J genes are TRBV6-4 and TRBJ1-1; TRBD1 matches 9 bases. This CDR3 is built from 13 residues. V lost 4 bases, J lost 9 bases, and 6 bases stayed unmatched. Germline values: CDR1 MRHNA, CDR2 SNTAGT.

The J gene is TRBJ1-1, the V gene TRBV11-2, with 8 bases that match TRBD1. CDR1 is SGHAT, CDR2 FQNNGV, per germline. CDR3 length: 16 amino acids. V lost 6 bases and J lost 2; bases outside the gene matches: 11. In nucleotides, the CDR3 is TGTGCCAGCAGGAAGTCAGCCGGGACAGGTAACACTGAAGCTTTCTTT. Translating it yields CASRKSAGTGNTEAFF.

V usage is TRBV30 and J usage is TRBJ1-2; no definite D call. This CDR3 is 12 amino acids long. V was cut by 0 bases and J by 7 bases, with 9 bases left in between. Germline V lookup: CDR1 GTSNPN, CDR2 SVGIG (reference sequence). In DNA, the CDR3 is TGTGCCTGGAGTGTACCCGCGGCTGGCTACACCTTC. Translating gives CAWSVPAAGYTF.

This chain links TRBV3-1 (or the pseudogene TRBV3-2) with TRBJ2-2, with 13 bases lining up with TRBD2. CDR1 and CDR2 from the germline V gene are LGHDT and YNNKEL (reference sequence). The CDR3 contains 19 residues. The V segment lost 2 bases and the J segment 4 bases; nucleotides outside the gene matches: 10. The CDR3 loop is CASSQRGLAGSGSTGELFF. The CDR3 nucleotides read TGTGCCAGCAGCCAACGGGGACTAGCGGGATCAGGTAGCACCGGGGAGCTGTTTTTT.

The J gene is TRBJ2-5, the V gene TRBV19; TRBD1 matches at 7 bases. This CDR3 has 15 residues. Germline CDR1 and CDR2: LNHDA and SQIVND (reference sequence). Trimming cost V 3 bases and J 2 bases; bases outside gene matches: 6. The DNA of the CDR3 is TGTGCCAGTAGTATTCGGAGACAGGGTCAAGAGACCCAGTACTTC. This sequence encodes CASSIRRQGQETQYF.